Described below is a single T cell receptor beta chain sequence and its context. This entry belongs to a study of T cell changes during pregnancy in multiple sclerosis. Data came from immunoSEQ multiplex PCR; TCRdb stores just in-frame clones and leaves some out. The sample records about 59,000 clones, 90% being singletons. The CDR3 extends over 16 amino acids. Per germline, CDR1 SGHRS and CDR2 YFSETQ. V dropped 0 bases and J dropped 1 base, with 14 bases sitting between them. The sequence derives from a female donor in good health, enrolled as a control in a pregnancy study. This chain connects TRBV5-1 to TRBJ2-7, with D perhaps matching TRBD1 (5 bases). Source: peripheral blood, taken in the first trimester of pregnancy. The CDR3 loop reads CASSLEAGFVSYEQYF. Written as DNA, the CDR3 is TGCGCCAGCAGCTTGGAGGCAGGGTTTGTTTCCTACGAGCAGTACTTC.